The clone carrying this TCR beta chain turned up a few times. Its specificity is unknown. This sample is drawn from a study of T cells after yellow fever vaccination. Study outcomes and limitations: Contamination by abundant bulk-population clonotypes could be present in FACS-sorted repertoires. The CD4 and CD8 compartments had a small share of their clonotypes in common. The study re-detected most primary-vaccination clones after the booster (96% CD4, roughly 88% CD8).

With 4 bases clipped from V and 4 bases from J, the junction kept 8 bases outside the gene matches. Germline CDR1 is LGHNA and CDR2 is YNFKEQ. The CDR3 runs 15 residues. TCRdb re-called the 5' RACE reads through MiXCR, storing one row per CDR3 protein. Among about 630,000 distinct CDR3 sequences listed, roughly an eighth were seen once. This clonotype was obtained from a man aged 30 to 39 who received the YFV17D yellow fever vaccine. The material was PBMCs, obtained on the day of the yellow fever booster vaccination. The chain employs TRBV4-2 and TRBJ2-7; 9 bases are shared with TRBD2. The CDR3 reads CASSPALAGRYEQYF. The CDR3 coding sequence is TGTGCCAGCAGCCCCGCGCTAGCGGGGAGGTACGAGCAGTACTTC.